This record looks at one T cell receptor (beta chain) sequence and its context. The source of the sample is a study of T cells in Graves' hyperthyroidism and ophthalmopathy. Fresh peripheral blood, about 9.3 ml, yielded the PBMCs. Germline-derived CDR1 and CDR2 are ENHRY and SYGVKD. This CDR3 is 13 amino acids long. The ends were cut back, 8 bases at V and 5 bases at J, with 15 bases in the middle. RNA transcripts were the template for amplifying TCR beta CDR3 regions. Using the HTBI primer set, a first-round RT-PCR was run on the TCR CDR3. Using its own MiXCR run on the multiplex PCR reads, TCRdb lists one record per CDR3 protein. The sample contains almost 500,000 distinct CDR3 sequences, roughly 22% of which appear only once.

The chain carries TRBV10-3 and TRBJ1-1; tentatively, D is TRBD1 (5 bases). Sequencing was performed on blood. The source is a woman between 65 and 79 years old with Graves' ophthalmopathy. CDR3 DNA sequence: TGTGCCATCGGAGCCGGGTGGGGGACTGAAGCTTTCTTT. Translation gives CAIGAGWGTEAFF.